Below, 29 T cell receptor beta chains from the same sample are listed, as sequenced in a study of T cell repertoires in cytomegalovirus infection. MiXCR, applied by TCRdb to the reads, yields one record per CDR3 protein. The table lists 290,000 or so distinct CDR3 sequences, about 9.1% of them singletons. Sequenced input: PBMCs. All receptors come from a human donor in good health (CMV status not recorded). Some clones in this sample may be carry-over from other donors' samples.

This clonotype was found many times. This chain uses TRBV11-2 with TRBJ2-3, with a tentative D call TRBD2 (6 bases). CDR1 and CDR2 from the germline V gene are SGHAT and FQNNGV. V gave up 3 bases and J gave up 5 bases, with 12 bases separating them. CDR3 length equals 14 residues. Here the CDR3 DNA reads TGTGCCAGCAGCTTTAGCGGTGACGGAGATACGCAGTATTTT. Translation: CASSFSGDGDTQYF.

A few counts support this clonotype. The chain employs TRBV13 and TRBJ1-4; D remains unclear. Germline V gene sequence: CDR1 PRHDT, CDR2 FYEKMQ (reference sequence). CDR3 length: 15 residues. Trimming left V 2 bases short and J 7 bases short, with 14 bases between. Here the CDR3 reads CASSLTDGDSEKLFF. CDR3 in DNA: TGTGCCAGCAGCTTAACGGACGGTGATAGTGAAAAACTGTTTTTT.

This clonotype was detected many times. The chain joins TRBV5-1 to TRBJ2-1; TRBD2 aligns across 8 bases. V lost 2 bases and J lost 5; bases outside the gene matches: 3. The CDR3 totals 14 residues. Germline CDR1 and CDR2: SGHRS and YFSETQ. The CDR3 DNA follows: TGCGCCAGCAGCTTATGGCGGGGGGACAATGAGCAGTTCTTC. This sequence encodes CASSLWRGDNEQFF.

The chain has TRBV20-1 and TRBJ2-4; a possible D gene is TRBD2 (7 bases). V was shortened by 1 base and J by 7 bases, with 11 bases between the two germline ends. Germline CDR1 is DFQATT and CDR2 is SNEGSKA (reference sequence). The CDR3 consists of 13 residues. Here the CDR3 reads CSARAGGLNIQYF. Written as DNA, the CDR3 is TGCAGTGCTAGAGCCGGGGGGCTCAACATTCAGTACTTC.

Notes on this clonotype: This could be a read error, since a much larger clone is one nucleotide away. The chain couples TRBV7-8 to TRBJ1-5; D is ambiguous. Trimming took 2 bases from V and 5 from J, leaving 7 bases between them. From germline, CDR1 is SGHVS and CDR2 FQNEAQ. This CDR3 has 13 residues. The CDR3 DNA follows: TGTGCCAGCAGCTTATACACCGATCAGCCCCAGCATTTT. This encodes CASSLYTDQPQHF.

This clonotype was counted a few times. V gene TRBV2 combines with J gene TRBJ1-3, with no clear D. V dropped 7 bases and J dropped 4 bases, with 11 bases sitting between them. Germline V CDR1 and CDR2: SNHLY, FYNNEI. CDR3 size: 13 residues. The CDR3 DNA reads TGTGCCAGCAAAGTGGCACCAGGAAACACCATATATTTT. Translated: CASKVAPGNTIYF.

The chain has TRBV28 and TRBJ2-1; a possible D gene is TRBD1 (7 bases). Trimming took off 6 bases at V and 10 bases at J, with 13 bases between the two ends. Germline lookup yields CDR1 MDHEN and CDR2 SYDVKM. The CDR3 consists of 12 residues. The CDR3, as DNA: TGTGCCAGCAGGCGGGACAGCGGGGAGCAGTTCTTC. Protein: CASRRDSGEQFF.

Many counts were recorded for this clonotype. The chain is built from TRBV28 and TRBJ2-3; no clear D gene. CDR1 is MDHEN, CDR2 SYDVKM, per germline. The CDR3 length is 14 residues. V gave up 10 bases and J gave up 0 bases, with 14 bases separating them. The CDR3, as DNA: TGTGCCACAAGATGGGGAACTAGCACAGATACGCAGTATTTT. Translated: CATRWGTSTDTQYF.

This clonotype was seen repeatedly, ten times or more. The V and J genes are TRBV4-3 and TRBJ1-2; weak D call: TRBD1 (5 bases). Germline V gene data show CDR1 as LGHNA and CDR2 as YSLEER. The CDR3 length is 16 residues. V lost 1 base to trimming and J lost 7 bases, with 19 bases between them. As DNA, the CDR3 is TGCGCCAGCAGCCAAGCCCCCCAGGGAGGGAGTACTGGCTACACCTTC. Translating it yields CASSQAPQGGSTGYTF.

This clonotype showed up many times. The V call is TRBV6-6, the J call TRBJ2-7; D perhaps matches TRBD2 (5 bases). The CDR3 is 12 amino acids. Germline V lookup: CDR1 MNHNY, CDR2 SVGAGI (reference sequence). The V and J ends lost 2 bases and 6 bases respectively, with 8 bases between them. The DNA of the CDR3 is TGTGCCAGCAGTTACGCAGGACTCGAGCAGTACGTC. Its translation: CASSYAGLEQYV.

This clonotype was detected many times. This rearrangement joins TRBV28 to TRBJ2-3, with a weak D call TRBD1 (6 bases). The CDR3 length is 16 residues. CDR1 MDHEN and CDR2 SYDVKM come from the germline V gene. The V gene lost 3 bases and the J gene lost 0 bases, with 13 bases spanning the gap. CDR3 DNA: TGTGCCAGCAGTTTTGACAGGTCATCTAGCACAGATACGCAGTATTTT. Its translation is CASSFDRSSSTDTQYF.

This clonotype occurred many times. V is TRBV20-1 and J is TRBJ2-7; D uncertain. With 1 base removed from V and 6 bases from J, the gap between germline ends came to 7 bases. The germline V gene has CDR1 DFQATT and CDR2 SNEGSKA (reference sequence). This CDR3 is 11 amino acids long. The CDR3 sequence is CSARGDSEQYV. CDR3 DNA: TGCAGTGCTAGAGGGGATTCCGAGCAGTACGTC.

This clonotype has just one count. The gene calls are TRBV9 and TRBJ1-1; 7 nucleotides match TRBD1. V lost 2 bases and J lost 3; bases outside the gene matches: 4. CDR3 size: 14 residues. Germline CDR1 reads SGDLS; CDR2 reads YYNGEE. CDR3 region: CASSVTGQYTEAFF. For the CDR3, the DNA is TGTGCCAGCAGCGTGACAGGGCAGTACACTGAAGCTTTCTTT. Based on the CDR3 plus reference TRBV9 and TRBJ1-1, the full variable domain is DSGVTQTPKHLITATGQRVTLRCSPRSGDLSVYWYQQSLDQGLQFLIQYYNGEERAKGNILERFSAQQFPDLHSELNLSSLELGDSALYFCASSVTGQYTEAFFGQGTRLTVV.

This clonotype was seen at least ten times. The chain carries TRBV5-1 and TRBJ1-2; D may be TRBD1 (5 bases). The V gene's germline CDR1 is SGHRS and CDR2 YFSETQ. The V gene lost 4 bases and the J gene lost 4 bases, with 17 bases spanning the gap. The CDR3 consists of 15 residues. DNA of the CDR3: TGCGCCAGCAGCCCCCAAGGGGCGACGATCTATGGCTACACCTTC. It translates to CASSPQGATIYGYTF.

This clonotype was counted at least ten times. The chain combines TRBV6-2 or TRBV6-3 with TRBJ1-1, with D uncertain. Germline lookup yields CDR1 MNHEY and CDR2 SVGEGT. V gave up 2 bases and J gave up 5 bases, with 12 bases separating them. The CDR3 runs 14 residues. The chain's CDR3 is CASSYHGPETEAFF. The CDR3 DNA is TGTGCCAGCAGTTACCACGGACCGGAGACTGAAGCTTTCTTT.

The chain has TRBV28 and TRBJ1-1; 7 nucleotides agree with TRBD1. The CDR3 covers 15 residues. CDR1 and CDR2 from the germline V gene are MDHEN and SYDVKM. V lost 3 bases to trimming and J lost 1 base; unmatched junction nucleotides: 5. The CDR3 spells CASSFTGVGNTEAFF. CDR3 nucleotides: TGTGCCAGCAGTTTTACAGGGGTAGGGAACACTGAAGCTTTCTTT. Looking up the rest from reference TRBV28 and TRBJ1-1 gives the full variable domain: DVKVTQSSRYLVKRTGEKVFLECVQDMDHENMFWYRQDPGLGLRLIYFSYDVKMKEKGDIPEGYSVSREKKERFSLILESASTNQTSMYLCASSFTGVGNTEAFFGQGTRLTVV.

This clonotype was detected ten times or more. CDR3 sequence: CASSLRQGSNQPQHF. DNA for the CDR3: TGTGCCAGCAGTTTAAGACAGGGGAGCAATCAGCCCCAGCATTTT. The J gene is TRBJ1-5, the V gene TRBV28; 8 bases are a match to TRBD1. CDR1 is MDHEN and CDR2 is SYDVKM in the germline V gene. Trimming removed 2 bases from V and 1 base from J; junction bases left unmatched: 1. The CDR3 contains 15 residues.

The chain employs TRBV12-3 or TRBV12-4 and TRBJ1-1; TRBD1 aligns across 7 bases. The CDR3 contains 14 residues. V lost 6 bases and J lost 4; bases outside the gene matches: 8. The CDR3 sequence is CASSIQTGSTEAFF. The CDR3 nucleotides are TGTGCCAGCAGCATACAGACAGGGTCCACTGAAGCTTTCTTT.

In this sample, this clonotype turned up many times. V usage is TRBV20-1 and J usage is TRBJ2-2; 7 bases match TRBD1. The CDR3 spans 17 residues. In germline, CDR1 is DFQATT, CDR2 SNEGSKA (reference sequence). V dropped 2 bases and J dropped 0; count of bases not matched to a gene: 9. The DNA of the CDR3 is TGCAGTGCTAGATACACTCCAAGGGGGCCGAACACCGGGGAGCTGTTTTTT. Amino acid sequence: CSARYTPRGPNTGELFF.

This sequence joins TRBV5-4 and TRBJ1-6, with unresolved D. Germline V gene data show CDR1 as SGHNT and CDR2 as YYREEE (reference sequence). This CDR3 has 12 residues. Between the trimmed V and J ends, which lost 4 bases and 8 bases, there was a span of 7 bases. CDR3 nucleotide sequence: TGTGCCAGCAGCGCTAAAGATTCACCCCTCCACTTT. Protein: CASSAKDSPLHF.

Turning to this clonotype: Given a much more abundant clone one base away, this may be a read error. Here the CDR3 reads CSVEEGDTQYF. In DNA, the CDR3 is TGCAGCGTTGAAGAGGGGGATACGCAGTATTTT. V is TRBV29-1 and J is TRBJ2-3; no firm D call. The germline CDR1 and CDR2 sequences are SQVTM and ANQGSEA. V was clipped by 0 bases and J by 6 bases, with 4 bases between them. CDR3 length equals 11 residues.

This clonotype was seen a handful of times. This rearrangement joins TRBV18 to TRBJ1-6; no clear D gene. This CDR3 has 18 amino acids. Germline values: CDR1 KGHSH, CDR2 LQKENI. Trimming took 1 base from V and 0 from J, leaving 13 bases between them. CDR3 residues: CASSPREGRSSYNSPLHF. The CDR3 bases are TGTGCCAGCTCACCACGGGAGGGCCGGAGCTCCTATAATTCACCCCTCCACTTT. Full variable domain (rest looked up from reference TRBV18 and TRBJ1-6): NAGVMQNPRHLVRRRGQEARLRCSPMKGHSHVYWYRQLPEEGLKFMVYLQKENIIDESGMPKERFSAEFPKEGPSILRIQQVVRGDSAAYFCASSPREGRSSYNSPLHFGNGTRLTVT.

This clonotype has a handful of counts. The gene calls are TRBV11-2 and TRBJ2-7; D is perhaps TRBD2 (6 bases). The CDR3 contains 12 residues. V shed 1 base and J shed 6 bases, with 7 bases lying between them. CDR1 and CDR2 from the germline V gene are SGHAT and FQNNGV. CDR3 DNA: TGTGCCAGCAGCTTAGTGCGGGGCGAGCAGTACGTC. Encoded protein: CASSLVRGEQYV.

In this sample, this clonotype turned up a few times. The rearrangement joins TRBV9 to TRBJ2-5; no clear D. CDR1 is SGDLS and CDR2 is YYNGEE in the germline V gene. CDR3 length: 14 residues. V was trimmed by 4 bases and J by 1 base, leaving 11 bases between them. The CDR3 coding sequence is TGTGCCAGCAGCCCAGACACGATCCAAGAGACCCAGTACTTC. It is translated as CASSPDTIQETQYF.

Points on this clonotype: Compared with germline, one end of the junction differs, possibly owing to a read error. V and J are TRBV6-1 and TRBJ1-1, with D hard to call. The CDR3 sequence is 15 residues long. CDR1 is MNHNS, CDR2 SASEGT, per germline. The CDR3 coding sequence is TGTGCCAGCAGTAGTGCCGGAACTATGAACGCTGAAGCTTTCTTT. It is translated as CASSSAGTMNAEAFF.

At least ten counts were recorded for this clonotype. The V and J genes are TRBV28 and TRBJ2-3; TRBD2 might be the D (5 bases). This CDR3 spans 12 amino acids. From germline, CDR1 is MDHEN and CDR2 SYDVKM. V was pared by 10 bases and J by 6 bases, with 14 bases between. CDR3 residues: CAIAGVGDTQYF. The CDR3 nucleotides read TGTGCCATCGCCGGGGTTGGTGATACGCAGTATTTT. The entire variable domain, with the rest obtained from reference TRBV28 and TRBJ2-3, is as follows: DVKVTQSSRYLVKRTGEKVFLECVQDMDHENMFWYRQDPGLGLRLIYFSYDVKMKEKGDIPEGYSVSREKKERFSLILESASTNQTSMYLCAIAGVGDTQYFGPGTRLTVL.

This clonotype was seen repeatedly, ten times or more. The rearrangement joins TRBV14 to TRBJ2-3, with TRBD2 matching over 7 bases. V shed 4 bases and J 8 bases; nucleotides not matched to a gene: 6. This CDR3 is built from 13 residues. Germline CDR1 is SGHDN and CDR2 is FVKESK. CDR3 amino acids: CASSPAREGTQYF. The CDR3 coding sequence is TGTGCCAGCAGCCCCGCCAGGGAGGGTACGCAGTATTTT.

At least ten counts were recorded for this clonotype. V usage is TRBV28 and J usage is TRBJ2-3; 7 bases are a match to TRBD2. Per germline, CDR1 MDHEN and CDR2 SYDVKM. This CDR3 spans 13 amino acids. V shed 5 bases and J 4 bases; nucleotides not matched to a gene: 3. CDR3 in DNA: TGTGCCAGCAGTGGCCGGGGGGCAGATACGCAGTATTTT. It is translated as CASSGRGADTQYF.

This clonotype appeared a few times. The chain combines TRBV27 with TRBJ1-2, with D hard to call. Trimming removed 5 bases from V and 5 bases from J, with 12 bases in between. CDR1 and CDR2 (germline): MNHEY, SMNVEV (reference sequence). CDR3 length: 13 residues. Here the CDR3 reads CASSPSWNYGYTF. The CDR3 DNA reads TGTGCCAGCAGTCCCTCCTGGAATTATGGCTACACCTTC.